The clone carrying this TCR beta chain was recorded once. What it recognizes is unknown. The data derive from a study of cytomegalovirus exposure and HLA in healthy donors. General study points: Trimming of TCR beta V- and J-genes showed a link, identified in a later analysis, to a missense DCLRE1C variant. For most subjects, TCR beta sequences were reported to predict HLA-A and HLA-B alleles with accuracy. Other equally common chains were less clonally expanded than HLA-associated TCR beta chains, a later analysis showed.

Germline CDR1 reads GTSNPN; CDR2 reads SVGIG (reference sequence). CDR3 length equals 13 residues. The ends were cut back, 0 bases at V and 7 bases at J, with 10 bases in the middle. It was with 60 Vbeta and 13 Jbeta primers that the PCR ran. TCRdb keeps only in-frame clones here, not all; method: immunoSEQ multiplex PCR. The repertoire consists of approximately 150,000 clones, with 60% to 80% occurring once and the leading ten covering about 3.5%. The specimen was PBMCs. The sequence was collected from a man aged 35-49 years in good health and CMV-seronegative. The V call is TRBV30, the J call TRBJ1-5, with TRBD1 as a possible D gene (5 bases). The DNA of the CDR3 is TGTGCCTGGAGTGTACTGGGGGGACAGCCCCAGCATTTT. It specifies CAWSVLGGQPQHF.